This T cell receptor beta chain was profiled in a study of human T cells and chemical hapten exposure. Study-wide points: Significantly greater numbers of large CDR3 similarity clusters came from expanded TCRs than from controls.

As for this clonotype: Its antigen is currently unknown.

The sample's time point: patch test 2, 6 weeks after DPC sensitization. Treatment noted: therapeutic diphenylcyclopropenone sensitization with weekly scalp DPC. TCRdb reprocessed the RACE reads with MiXCR, giving one entry per CDR3 protein. Of more than 80,000 distinct CDR3 sequences in the sample, about 10% were seen once. This TCR was sampled from a woman between 45 and 65 years old with alopecia areata. Some clones in this sample may be carry-over from other donors' samples. The input for sequencing was whole blood, taken in connection with sensitization to the hapten diphenylcyclopropenone (DPC).

The CDR3 spells CASSLVGSFSGRGPEAFF. In DNA form, the CDR3 reads TGTGCCAGCAGTTTAGTCGGTTCGTTCTCGGGGCGGGGGCCTGAAGCTTTCTTT. The chain couples TRBV12-3 or TRBV12-4 to TRBJ1-1; weak D call: TRBD1 (6 bases). The CDR3 is 18 residues long. Deletions cut 1 base from V and 6 bases from J, with 24 bases between.